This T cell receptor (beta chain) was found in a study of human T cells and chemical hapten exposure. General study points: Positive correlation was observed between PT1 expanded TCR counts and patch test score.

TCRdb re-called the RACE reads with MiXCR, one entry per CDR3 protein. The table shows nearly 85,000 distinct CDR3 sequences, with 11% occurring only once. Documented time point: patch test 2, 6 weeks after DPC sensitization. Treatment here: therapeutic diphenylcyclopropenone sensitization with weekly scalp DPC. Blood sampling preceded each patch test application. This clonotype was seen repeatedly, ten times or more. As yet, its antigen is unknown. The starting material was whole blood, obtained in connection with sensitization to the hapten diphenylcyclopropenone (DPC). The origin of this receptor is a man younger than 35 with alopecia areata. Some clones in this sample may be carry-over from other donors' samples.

CDR3 in amino acids: CASRTTGTTNEKLFF. The CDR3 nucleotides are TGTGCCAGTAGGACGACGGGCACAACTAATGAAAAACTGTTTTTT. The J gene is TRBJ1-4, the V gene TRBV19; D unresolved. Trimming cost V 6 bases and J 0 bases, with 11 bases left between them. This CDR3 is built from 15 residues. Germline V gene data show CDR1 as LNHDA and CDR2 as SQIVND (reference sequence).